This TCR beta chain appears in the sequencing data of a study of technical replicates of blood from a handful of donors. Produced via immunoSEQ multiplex PCR; TCRdb's table is partial and in-frame only. The profile shows tens of thousands of clones, roughly 89% of them singletons. This CDR3 is built from 13 residues. CDR1 and CDR2 (germline): SEHNR, FQNEAQ (reference sequence). V trimming: 0 bases; J trimming: 9 bases; junction bases outside the gene matches: 1. The sequence came from a human donor in good health. Some clones in this sample may be carry-over from other donors' samples. The chain couples TRBV7-9 to TRBJ2-1; TRBD2 matches 8 bases. Source material: PBMCs. The DNA of the CDR3 is TGTGCCAGCAGCTTAGCAGCGGGGGCTGAGCAGTTCTTC. It encodes CASSLAAGAEQFF.